This T cell receptor (beta chain) was documented in a study of blood T cell repertoires in COVID-19. V dropped 6 bases and J dropped 3 bases, with 20 bases sitting between them. CDR3 length: 16 residues. The germline V gene encodes CDR1 ENHRY and CDR2 SYGVKD. Clones were sequenced by immunoSEQ multiplex PCR, and TCRdb holds only the in-frame ones, with some missing. The sample records about 220,000 clones, approximately 81% being singletons. The sequenced material came from peripheral blood. The gene calls are TRBV10-3 and TRBJ1-1; TRBD1 is a possible D gene (5 bases). The clonotype originates from an older woman who had recovered from COVID-19. CDR3 coding DNA: TGTGCCATCAGGGGACGGAGGGGATCCGGGGACACTGAAGCTTTCTTT. Its protein is CAIRGRRGSGDTEAFF.